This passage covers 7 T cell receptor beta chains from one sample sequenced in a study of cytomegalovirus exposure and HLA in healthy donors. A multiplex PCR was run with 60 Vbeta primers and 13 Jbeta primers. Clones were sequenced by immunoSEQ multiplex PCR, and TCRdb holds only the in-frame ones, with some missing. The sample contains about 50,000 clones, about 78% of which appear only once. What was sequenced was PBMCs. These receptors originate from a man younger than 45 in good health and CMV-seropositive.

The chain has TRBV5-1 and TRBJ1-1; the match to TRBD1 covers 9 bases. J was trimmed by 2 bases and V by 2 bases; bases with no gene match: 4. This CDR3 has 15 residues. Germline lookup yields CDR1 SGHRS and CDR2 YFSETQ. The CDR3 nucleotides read TGCGCCAGCAGCTTACGGACAGGGGCTAACACTGAAGCTTTCTTT. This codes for CASSLRTGANTEAFF. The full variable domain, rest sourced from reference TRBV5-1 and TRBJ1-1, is KAGVTQTPRYLIKTRGQQVTLSCSPISGHRSVSWYQQTPGQGLQFLFEYFSETQRNKGNFPGRFSGRQFSNSRSEMNVSTLELGDSALYLCASSLRTGANTEAFFGQGTRLTVV.

The CDR3 reads CAISDPTRSYEQYF. CDR3 bases: TGTGCCATCAGTGACCCGACGAGGTCCTACGAGCAGTACTTC. This chain connects TRBV10-3 to TRBJ2-7; unclear D gene. The V gene lost 3 bases and the J gene lost 1 base, with 10 bases spanning the gap. The germline CDR1 and CDR2 sequences are ENHRY and SYGVKD. There are 14 residues in the CDR3.

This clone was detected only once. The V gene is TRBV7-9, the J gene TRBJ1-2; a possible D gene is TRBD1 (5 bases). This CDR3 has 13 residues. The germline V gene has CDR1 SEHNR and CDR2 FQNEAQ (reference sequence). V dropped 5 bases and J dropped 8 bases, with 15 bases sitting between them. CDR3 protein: CASSPSTDGGYTF. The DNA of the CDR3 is TGTGCCAGCAGCCCGTCGACAGACGGGGGCTACACCTTC.

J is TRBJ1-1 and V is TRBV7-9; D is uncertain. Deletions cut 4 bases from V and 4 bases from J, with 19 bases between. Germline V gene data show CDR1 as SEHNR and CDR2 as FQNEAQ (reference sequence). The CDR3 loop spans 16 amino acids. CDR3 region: CASSSREGGGFTEAFF. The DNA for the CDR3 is TGTGCCAGCAGCTCGCGGGAGGGAGGAGGGTTCACTGAAGCTTTCTTT.

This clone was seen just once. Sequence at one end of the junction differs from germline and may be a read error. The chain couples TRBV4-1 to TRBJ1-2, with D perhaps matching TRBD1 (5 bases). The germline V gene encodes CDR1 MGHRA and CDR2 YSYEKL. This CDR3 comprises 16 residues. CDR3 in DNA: TGCGCCGGCAGCCCAGTCGCTGACAGTGCAAACTATGGCTACACCTTC. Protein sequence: CAGSPVADSANYGYTF.

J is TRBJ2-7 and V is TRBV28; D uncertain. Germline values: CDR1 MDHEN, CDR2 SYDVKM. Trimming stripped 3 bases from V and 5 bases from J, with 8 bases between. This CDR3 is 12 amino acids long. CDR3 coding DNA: TGTGCCAGCAGTTTTGGGCCGGACGAGCAGTACTTC. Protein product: CASSFGPDEQYF.

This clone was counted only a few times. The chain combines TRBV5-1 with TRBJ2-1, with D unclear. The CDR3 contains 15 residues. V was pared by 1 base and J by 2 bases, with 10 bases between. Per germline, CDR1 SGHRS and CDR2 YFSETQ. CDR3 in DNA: TGCGCCAGCAGCTTGATGGAGCGTACCTACAATGAGCAGTTCTTC. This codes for CASSLMERTYNEQFF.